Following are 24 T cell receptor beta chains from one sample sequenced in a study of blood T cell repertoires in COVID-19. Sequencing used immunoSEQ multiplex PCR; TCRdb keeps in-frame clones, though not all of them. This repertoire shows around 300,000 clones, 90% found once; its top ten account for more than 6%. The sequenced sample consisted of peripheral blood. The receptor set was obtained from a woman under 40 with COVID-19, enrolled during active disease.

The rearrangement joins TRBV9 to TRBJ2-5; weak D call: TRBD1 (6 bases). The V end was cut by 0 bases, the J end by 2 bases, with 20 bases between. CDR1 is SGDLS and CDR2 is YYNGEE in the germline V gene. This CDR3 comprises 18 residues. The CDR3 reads CASSVGRVGGLGQETQYF. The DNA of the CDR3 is TGTGCCAGCAGCGTAGGGCGGGTAGGGGGATTGGGTCAAGAGACCCAGTACTTC. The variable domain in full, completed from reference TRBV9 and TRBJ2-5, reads DSGVTQTPKHLITATGQRVTLRCSPRSGDLSVYWYQQSLDQGLQFLIQYYNGEERAKGNILERFSAQQFPDLHSELNLSSLELGDSALYFCASSVGRVGGLGQETQYFGPGTRLLVL.

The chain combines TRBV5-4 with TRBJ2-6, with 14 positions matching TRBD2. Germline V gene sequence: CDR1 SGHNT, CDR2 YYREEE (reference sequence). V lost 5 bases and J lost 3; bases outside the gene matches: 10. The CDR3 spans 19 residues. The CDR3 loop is CASSGGWTSGRFGANVLTF. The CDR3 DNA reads TGTGCCAGCAGTGGCGGTTGGACTAGCGGGAGGTTTGGGGCCAACGTCCTGACTTTC. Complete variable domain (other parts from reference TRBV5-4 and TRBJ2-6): ETGVTQSPTHLIKTRGQQVTLRCSSQSGHNTVSWYQQALGQGPQFIFQYYREEENGRGNFPPRFSGLQFPNYSSELNVNALELDDSALYLCASSGGWTSGRFGANVLTFGAGSRLTVL.

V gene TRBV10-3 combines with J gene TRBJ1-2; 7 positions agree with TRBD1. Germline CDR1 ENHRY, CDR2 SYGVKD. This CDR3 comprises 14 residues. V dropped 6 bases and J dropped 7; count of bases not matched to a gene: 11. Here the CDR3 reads CAIRQTGSNGGYTF. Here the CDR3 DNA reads TGTGCCATCAGACAGACAGGGAGTAATGGTGGCTACACCTTC.

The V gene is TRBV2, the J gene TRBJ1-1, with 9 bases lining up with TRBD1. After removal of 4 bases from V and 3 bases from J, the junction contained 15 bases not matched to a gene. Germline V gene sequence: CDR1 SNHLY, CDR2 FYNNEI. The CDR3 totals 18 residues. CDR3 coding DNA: TGTGCCAGCAGTGCCCCTATGGACAGGGGAGGTGTGGACACTGAAGCTTTCTTT. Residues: CASSAPMDRGGVDTEAFF.

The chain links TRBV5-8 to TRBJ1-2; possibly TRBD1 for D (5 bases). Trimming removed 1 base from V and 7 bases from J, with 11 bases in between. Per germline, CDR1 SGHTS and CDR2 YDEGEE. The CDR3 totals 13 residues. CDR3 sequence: CASSLPGGRGYTF. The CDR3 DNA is TGTGCCAGCAGCTTGCCCGGGGGACGTGGCTACACCTTC.

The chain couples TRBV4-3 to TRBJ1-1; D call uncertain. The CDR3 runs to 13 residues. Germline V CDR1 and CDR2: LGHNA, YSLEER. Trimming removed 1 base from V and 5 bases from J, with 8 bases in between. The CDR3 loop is CASSQGDETEAFF. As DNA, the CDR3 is TGCGCCAGCAGCCAAGGAGATGAAACTGAAGCTTTCTTT.

This chain's CDR3 is CAWSEGWNTEAFF. Written as DNA, the CDR3 is TGTGCCTGGAGTGAGGGGTGGAACACTGAAGCTTTCTTT. The chain links TRBV30 to TRBJ1-1; D perhaps matches TRBD1 (5 bases). The CDR3 is 13 residues long. The V end was cut by 1 base, the J end by 1 base, with 7 bases between. Germline values: CDR1 GTSNPN, CDR2 SVGIG (reference sequence).

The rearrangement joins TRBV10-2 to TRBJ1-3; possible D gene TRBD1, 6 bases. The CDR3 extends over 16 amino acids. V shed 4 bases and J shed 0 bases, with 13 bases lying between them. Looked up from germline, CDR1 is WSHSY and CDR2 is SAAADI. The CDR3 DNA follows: TGCGCCAGCAGTGGGACAGCACAATACTCTGGAAACACCATATATTTT. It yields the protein CASSGTAQYSGNTIYF.

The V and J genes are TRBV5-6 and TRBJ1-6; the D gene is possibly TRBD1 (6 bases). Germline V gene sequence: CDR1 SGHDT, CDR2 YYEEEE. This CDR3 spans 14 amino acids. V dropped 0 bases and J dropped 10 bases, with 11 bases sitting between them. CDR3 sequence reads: CASSLEGTPSPLHF. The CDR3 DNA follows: TGTGCCAGCAGCTTGGAGGGGACACCCTCACCCCTCCACTTT.

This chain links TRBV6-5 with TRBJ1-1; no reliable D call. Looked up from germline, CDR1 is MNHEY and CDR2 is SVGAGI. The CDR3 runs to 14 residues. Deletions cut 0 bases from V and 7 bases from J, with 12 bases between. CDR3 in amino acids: CASSYSGGWSEAFF. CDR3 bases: TGTGCCAGCAGTTACTCGGGTGGGTGGAGTGAAGCTTTCTTT.

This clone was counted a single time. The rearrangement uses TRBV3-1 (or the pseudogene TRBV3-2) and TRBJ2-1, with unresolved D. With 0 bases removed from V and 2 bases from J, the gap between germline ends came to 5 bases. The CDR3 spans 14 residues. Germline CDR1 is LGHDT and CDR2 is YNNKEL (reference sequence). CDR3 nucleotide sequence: TGTGCCAGCAGCCAAGATAGTACCTACAATGAGCAGTTCTTC. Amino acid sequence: CASSQDSTYNEQFF.

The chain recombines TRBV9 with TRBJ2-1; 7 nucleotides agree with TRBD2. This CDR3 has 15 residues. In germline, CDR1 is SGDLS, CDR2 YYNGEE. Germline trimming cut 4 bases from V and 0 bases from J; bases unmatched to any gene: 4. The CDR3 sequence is CASSLGTISYNEQFF. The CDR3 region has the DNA TGTGCCAGCAGCCTCGGGACTATCTCCTACAATGAGCAGTTCTTC.

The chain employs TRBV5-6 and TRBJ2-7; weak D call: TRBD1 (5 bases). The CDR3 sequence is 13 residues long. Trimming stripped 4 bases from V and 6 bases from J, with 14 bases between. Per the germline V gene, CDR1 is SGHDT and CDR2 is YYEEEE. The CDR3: CASSRTLPSEQYF. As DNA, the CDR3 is TGTGCCAGCAGCCGGACACTTCCAAGCGAGCAGTACTTC.

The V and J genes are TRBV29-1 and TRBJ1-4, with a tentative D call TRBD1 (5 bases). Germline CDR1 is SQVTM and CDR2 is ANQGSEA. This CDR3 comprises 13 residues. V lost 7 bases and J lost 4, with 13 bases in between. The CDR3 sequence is CSGLSGGNEKLFF. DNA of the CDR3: TGCAGCGGGCTGAGCGGGGGTAATGAAAAACTGTTTTTT.

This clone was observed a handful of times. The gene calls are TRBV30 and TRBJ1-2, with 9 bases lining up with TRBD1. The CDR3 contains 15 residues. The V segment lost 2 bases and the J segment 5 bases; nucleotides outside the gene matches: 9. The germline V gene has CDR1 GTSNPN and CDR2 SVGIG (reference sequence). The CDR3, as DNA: TGTGCCTGGAGTTTTAAACAGGGGGCAGGGTATGGCTACACCTTC. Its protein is CAWSFKQGAGYGYTF.

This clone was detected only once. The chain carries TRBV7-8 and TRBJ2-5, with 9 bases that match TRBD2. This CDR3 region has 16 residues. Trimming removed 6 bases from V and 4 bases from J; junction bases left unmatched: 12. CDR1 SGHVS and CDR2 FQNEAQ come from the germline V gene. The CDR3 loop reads CASSPLREGRPETQYF. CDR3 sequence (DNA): TGTGCCAGCAGTCCGTTGCGGGAGGGTCGACCAGAGACCCAGTACTTC.

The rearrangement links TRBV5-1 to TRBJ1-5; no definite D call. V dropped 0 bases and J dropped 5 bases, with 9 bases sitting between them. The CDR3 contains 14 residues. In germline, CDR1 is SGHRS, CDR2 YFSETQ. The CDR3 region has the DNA TGCGCCAGCAGCTTGGGCGGGCCCTATCAGCCCCAGCATTTT. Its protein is CASSLGGPYQPQHF.

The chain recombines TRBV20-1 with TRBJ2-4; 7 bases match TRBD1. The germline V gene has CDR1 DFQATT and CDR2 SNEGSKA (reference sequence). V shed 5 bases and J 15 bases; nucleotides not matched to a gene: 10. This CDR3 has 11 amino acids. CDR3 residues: CSAGLDRVAYF. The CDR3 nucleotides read TGCAGTGCTGGACTTGACAGGGTAGCGTACTTC.

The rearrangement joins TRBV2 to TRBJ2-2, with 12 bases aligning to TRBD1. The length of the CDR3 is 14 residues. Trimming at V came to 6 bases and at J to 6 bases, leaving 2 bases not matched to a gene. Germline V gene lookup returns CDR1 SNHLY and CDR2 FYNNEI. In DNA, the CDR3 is TGTGCCAGCAGGGGGACAGGGGGCCCCGGGGAGCTGTTTTTT. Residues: CASRGTGGPGELFF.

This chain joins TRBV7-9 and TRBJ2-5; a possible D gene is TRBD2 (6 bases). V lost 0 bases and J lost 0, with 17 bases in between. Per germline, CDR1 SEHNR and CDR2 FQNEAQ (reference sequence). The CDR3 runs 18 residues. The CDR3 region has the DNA TGTGCCAGCAGCTTAGCGCGGGTGGGACTGCAGTACCAAGAGACCCAGTACTTC. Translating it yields CASSLARVGLQYQETQYF.

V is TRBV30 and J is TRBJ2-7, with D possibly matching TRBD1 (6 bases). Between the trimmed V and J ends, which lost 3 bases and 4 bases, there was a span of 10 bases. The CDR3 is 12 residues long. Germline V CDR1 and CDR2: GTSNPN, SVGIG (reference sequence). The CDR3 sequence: CAWSPTGYEQYF. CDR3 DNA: TGTGCCTGGAGCCCTACAGGGTACGAGCAGTACTTC.

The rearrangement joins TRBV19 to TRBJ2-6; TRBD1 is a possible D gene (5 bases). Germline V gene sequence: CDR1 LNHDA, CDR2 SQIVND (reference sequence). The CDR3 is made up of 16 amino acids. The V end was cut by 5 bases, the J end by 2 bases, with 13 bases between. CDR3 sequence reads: CASSVGRGTGANVLTF. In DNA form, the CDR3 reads TGTGCCAGTAGTGTCGGTAGGGGCACTGGGGCCAACGTCCTGACTTTC.

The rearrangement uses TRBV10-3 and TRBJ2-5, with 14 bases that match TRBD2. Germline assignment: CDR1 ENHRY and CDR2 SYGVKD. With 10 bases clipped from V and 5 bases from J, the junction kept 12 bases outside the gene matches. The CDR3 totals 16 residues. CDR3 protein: CATAPGLAGVGETQYF. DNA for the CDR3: TGTGCCACCGCCCCGGGACTAGCGGGAGTGGGGGAGACCCAGTACTTC.

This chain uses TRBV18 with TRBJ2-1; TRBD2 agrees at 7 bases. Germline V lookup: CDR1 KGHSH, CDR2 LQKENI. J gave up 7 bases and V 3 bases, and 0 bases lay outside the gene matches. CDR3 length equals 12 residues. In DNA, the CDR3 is TGTGCCAGCTCACCGCGGGAGAATGAGCAGTTCTTC. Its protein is CASSPRENEQFF.